The T cell receptor (beta chain) under discussion was sequenced for a study of control samples from healthy donors and cancer patients. Assay used: immunoSEQ multiplex PCR; TCRdb lists only in-frame clones, some missing. The table shows roughly 88,000 clones, with roughly nine tenths occurring only once. This receptor was identified in a man aged 45 to 65 in good health. The sequenced sample was blood.

CDR3 nucleotides: TGTGCCAGCAGCCGTAACTCCGGGACTACAGGAAACACCATATATTTT. Its protein product is CASSRNSGTTGNTIYF. V gene TRBV4-2 combines with J gene TRBJ1-3, with D maybe TRBD1 (5 bases). CDR3 length equals 16 residues. V was pared by 4 bases and J by 4 bases, with 17 bases between. Germline V lookup: CDR1 LGHNA, CDR2 YNFKEQ.